This T cell receptor (beta chain) originates from a study of T cell responses to AZD1222 COVID-19 vaccine. Profiled with immunoSEQ multiplex PCR; TCRdb holds only in-frame clones, not every one. The sample contains some 200,000 clones, approximately 94% of which appear only once. Concerning this clone itself: Antigen: not known. Its ends do not fully match the called genes, so a read error is possible.

Whole-study results and caveats: Donor demographics were predominantly white British with a female majority; clonal diversity may be underestimated.

The TCR was taken from an adult in good health. Sequenced material: peripheral blood, taken on day 0 of MenACWY control vaccination.

The CDR3 region has the DNA TGTGCCAGCAAAGAAAAGGGCTTC. Translation: CASKEKGF. The V call is TRBV19, the J call TRBJ1-2; D is unclear. The CDR3 runs 8 residues. Germline V lookup: CDR1 LNHDA, CDR2 SQIVND (reference sequence).